This passage covers 32 T cell receptor beta chains from one sample sequenced in a study of CD8 T cells in ankylosing spondylitis. Via MiXCR, TCRdb re-called the 5' RACE reads, giving one row per CDR3 protein. Seen here are about 360,000 distinct CDR3 sequences, approximately 22% observed once, and the top ten hold around 13%. Sequences were obtained from blood, either unsorted or a sorted T cell fraction (not recorded which). These receptors were obtained from a male donor with ankylosing spondylitis or in good health (not recorded which).

The V gene is TRBV4-1, the J gene TRBJ1-1; TRBD1 aligns across 10 bases. CDR1 is MGHRA and CDR2 is YSYEKL in the germline V gene. CDR3 length equals 14 residues. V gave up 3 bases and J gave up 7 bases; unmatched junction bases: 5. The CDR3 here is CASSQRQGAIEAFF. In nucleotides, the CDR3 is TGCGCCAGCAGCCAGAGACAGGGGGCGATTGAAGCTTTCTTT.

The CDR3 bases are TGCGCCAGCAGTCTCAGGGGTAGCGAGCAGTACTTC. It encodes CASSLRGSEQYF. This chain joins TRBV10-1 and TRBJ2-7; possible D gene TRBD1, 6 bases. The germline V and J ends were trimmed by 5 bases and 6 bases, with 11 bases remaining between them. This CDR3 comprises 12 residues. CDR1 WNHNN and CDR2 SYGVQD come from the germline V gene (reference sequence).

The chain is built from TRBV7-2 and TRBJ2-1; 9 nucleotides line up with TRBD2. From germline, CDR1 is SGHTA and CDR2 FQGNSA. Trimming at V came to 0 bases and at J to 5 bases, leaving 2 bases not matched to a gene. The CDR3 contains 15 residues. The CDR3 loop is CASSLASGGHNEQFF. Written as DNA, the CDR3 is TGTGCCAGCAGCTTAGCTAGCGGGGGCCACAATGAGCAGTTCTTC.

This rearrangement joins TRBV5-5 to TRBJ2-1; the D gene could be TRBD1 or TRBD2 (6 bases each). This CDR3 is built from 15 residues. Germline-derived CDR1 and CDR2 are SGHKS and YYEKEE (reference sequence). V lost 1 base and J 7 bases, leaving 15 bases between the germline ends. The CDR3 DNA reads TGTGCCAGCAGCTTGCACCGGGGGACACCGAATGAGCAGTTCTTC. As protein: CASSLHRGTPNEQFF.

This clonotype turned up a few times. The chain carries TRBV20-1 and TRBJ2-1; tentatively, D is TRBD1 or TRBD2 (6 bases each). V was cut by 6 bases and J by 9 bases, with 27 bases left in between. The CDR3 is 16 amino acids. The germline V gene encodes CDR1 DFQATT and CDR2 SNEGSKA (reference sequence). CDR3 sequence reads: CSAPLNGPGAIIEQFF. The DNA of the CDR3 is TGCAGTGCGCCACTTAACGGGCCGGGGGCGATCATTGAGCAGTTCTTC.

This clonotype was detected only a few times. The chain recombines TRBV20-1 with TRBJ1-2; D is unresolved. This CDR3 has 16 amino acids. V lost 6 bases to trimming and J lost 7 bases, with 27 bases between them. CDR1 and CDR2 (germline): DFQATT, SNEGSKA (reference sequence). CDR3: CSALFDPPSHGVGYTF. The CDR3 bases are TGCAGTGCCCTCTTCGACCCCCCCTCGCATGGGGTTGGCTACACCTTC.

This clonotype has more than one count but fewer than ten. The chain joins TRBV6-5 to TRBJ2-3, with D perhaps TRBD1 (7 bases). The germline CDR1 and CDR2 sequences are MNHEY and SVGAGI. The CDR3 is 14 amino acids. The V end lost 4 bases, the J end lost 7 bases, and 15 bases lay between the germline ends. Here the CDR3 DNA reads TGTGCCAGCAGTTGGGGCAGGGGGGAAAATACGCAGTATTTT. Translating it yields CASSWGRGENTQYF.

This clonotype was observed a handful of times. The chain couples TRBV4-1 to TRBJ2-1; 8 positions match TRBD2. V dropped 0 bases and J dropped 9; count of bases not matched to a gene: 13. CDR1 and CDR2 (germline): MGHRA, YSYEKL. The CDR3 has 17 amino acids. CDR3 coding DNA: TGCGCCAGCAGCCAAGAAAGGATCAGTAGCGGGGCGGGTGAGCAGTTCTTC. It encodes CASSQERISSGAGEQFF.

The rearrangement links TRBV5-1 to TRBJ2-5; a weak D match, TRBD1 (5 bases). The germline gives CDR1 SGHRS, CDR2 YFSETQ. The CDR3 runs to 16 residues. Trimming removed 2 bases at V and 2 bases at J, with 16 bases between. In nucleotides, the CDR3 is TGCGCCAGCAGCTTTTTACCCGCTGGGGCACAAGAGACCCAGTACTTC. Its translation is CASSFLPAGAQETQYF.

This clonotype showed up just a few times. This chain joins TRBV29-1 and TRBJ1-1; no clear D gene. Germline CDR1 reads SQVTM; CDR2 reads ANQGSEA. Trimming pared 3 bases from V and 7 bases from J, leaving 0 bases between. The CDR3 loop spans 8 amino acids. CDR3 nucleotides: TGCAGCGTTGATGAAGCTTTCTTT. Amino acids: CSVDEAFF.

This clonotype has a count of ten or more. V usage is TRBV4-2 and J usage is TRBJ2-1, with D possibly being TRBD1 (6 bases). V was pared by 4 bases and J by 3 bases, with 13 bases between. The CDR3 totals 15 residues. Germline CDR1 and CDR2: LGHNA and YNFKEQ. The CDR3: CASSPTGGYYNEQFF. The CDR3 DNA reads TGTGCCAGCAGCCCGACAGGCGGTTACTACAATGAGCAGTTCTTC.

The genes are TRBV12-3 or TRBV12-4 and TRBJ2-7, with 9 bases identical to TRBD1. The J segment lost 3 bases and the V segment lost 3 bases, leaving 6 bases of the junction unmatched. The CDR3 has 15 residues. The CDR3 DNA is TGTGCCAGCAGTTTTTACCGACAGGGGGTCTACGAGCAGTACTTC. This gives the protein CASSFYRQGVYEQYF.

This clonotype appeared a few times. The rearrangement links TRBV6-1 to TRBJ2-3, with unresolved D. V was shortened by 6 bases and J by 7 bases, with 14 bases between the two germline ends. The CDR3 extends over 13 amino acids. CDR1 MNHNS and CDR2 SASEGT come from the germline V gene. The CDR3 coding sequence is TGTGCCAGCAGGCCTCTGACGGTAAATACGCAGTATTTT. Translated: CASRPLTVNTQYF.

In this sample, this clonotype turned up a few times. The chain carries TRBV20-1 and TRBJ2-7; unclear D gene. Looked up from germline, CDR1 is DFQATT and CDR2 is SNEGSKA (reference sequence). The CDR3 has 14 amino acids. V was shortened by 1 base and J by 3 bases, with 13 bases between the two germline ends. CDR3 nucleotide sequence: TGCAGTGCTAGAGTTCTGTACACGGGCTACGAGCAGTACTTC. It translates to CSARVLYTGYEQYF.

This chain connects TRBV7-9 to TRBJ2-3; TRBD2 matches 13 bases. This CDR3 is built from 15 residues. The V gene end was trimmed by 3 bases and the J gene end by 5 bases; junction bases not matched to a gene: 2. The germline V gene encodes CDR1 SEHNR and CDR2 FQNEAQ (reference sequence). CDR3 bases: TGTGCCAGCAGCTTTACTAGCGGGGGGGAAGATACGCAGTATTTT. This encodes CASSFTSGGEDTQYF.

This chain uses TRBV6-1 with TRBJ1-1, with 8 bases identical to TRBD1. CDR1 and CDR2 from the germline V gene are MNHNS and SASEGT. This CDR3 spans 14 amino acids. The ends lost 5 bases at V and 5 bases at J; junction bases unmatched: 7. The CDR3 DNA reads as TGTGCCAGCAGTCCAGGGGGCTGGGGTACTGAAGCTTTCTTT. Translating it yields CASSPGGWGTEAFF.

In its sample, this clonotype was seen a few times. The J gene is TRBJ2-1, the V gene TRBV7-9; 10 positions match TRBD1. The germline V gene has CDR1 SEHNR and CDR2 FQNEAQ (reference sequence). The trim removed 4 bases at V and 8 bases at J, leaving 8 bases unmatched. This CDR3 is 15 amino acids long. The CDR3 sequence is CASSSRTGGRDEQFF. CDR3 bases: TGTGCCAGCAGCTCCCGGACAGGGGGTAGGGATGAGCAGTTCTTC.

This clonotype was seen only a few times. The chain is built from TRBV6-1 and TRBJ2-3, with a possible D match to TRBD1 (6 bases). Germline V CDR1 and CDR2: MNHNS, SASEGT. The ends were cut back, 7 bases at V and 4 bases at J, with 18 bases in the middle. The CDR3 is 15 amino acids. CDR3 sequence: CASTSTGDLADTQYF. The CDR3 DNA follows: TGTGCCAGCACCTCGACAGGAGACTTAGCAGATACGCAGTATTTT.

This sequence joins TRBV27 and TRBJ2-7; D might be TRBD1 (6 bases). CDR1 and CDR2 from the germline V gene are MNHEY and SMNVEV (reference sequence). The V and J ends lost 2 bases and 7 bases respectively, with 15 bases between them. The length of the CDR3 is 14 residues. The CDR3 DNA is TGTGCCAGCAGTTTAATCGGCAGTCAGGGGGAGCAGTACTTC. This codes for CASSLIGSQGEQYF.

This clonotype has just a few counts. The V gene is TRBV12-3 or TRBV12-4, the J gene TRBJ2-7; the D is unclear. The V end lost 7 bases, the J end lost 6 bases, and 19 bases lay between the germline ends. The CDR3 contains 14 residues. In DNA, the CDR3 is TGTGCCAGCACCGACGGACGGAGACCTATCGAGCAGTACTTC. Its protein product is CASTDGRRPIEQYF.

The sample holds a few counts of this clonotype. The V gene is TRBV7-9, the J gene TRBJ2-7; no definite D call. Trimming left V 6 bases short and J 0 bases short, with 12 bases between. The V gene's germline CDR1 is SEHNR and CDR2 FQNEAQ (reference sequence). The CDR3 has 14 amino acids. This chain's CDR3 is CASSTALSSYEQYF. The DNA of the CDR3 is TGTGCCAGCAGTACTGCCCTAAGCTCCTACGAGCAGTACTTC.

V gene TRBV12-3 or TRBV12-4 combines with J gene TRBJ1-6; D is unclear. Trimming left V 1 base short and J 7 bases short, with 5 bases between. The CDR3 loop spans 13 amino acids. CDR3 protein: CASSLGRNSPLHF. The CDR3 DNA sequence: TGTGCCAGCAGTTTAGGCCGAAATTCACCCCTCCACTTT.

This clonotype was seen only a few times. CDR3 coding DNA: TGCGCCAGCAGCTTGGGGCTAGCGGGCTTATCCTACGAGCAGTACTTC. Its translation is CASSLGLAGLSYEQYF. The chain couples TRBV5-1 to TRBJ2-7; 8 bases fit TRBD2. The J segment lost 1 base and the V segment lost 0 bases, leaving 6 bases of the junction unmatched. The CDR3 is 16 residues long. Germline V gene data show CDR1 as SGHRS and CDR2 as YFSETQ.

The CDR3 DNA follows: TGTGCCAGCAGCTTATGGTCCGGAGACAGGAACTACGAGCAGTACTTC. Its translation is CASSLWSGDRNYEQYF. The chain links TRBV7-9 to TRBJ2-7; weak D call: TRBD1 (6 bases). There are 16 residues in the CDR3. Germline values: CDR1 SEHNR, CDR2 FQNEAQ (reference sequence). Trimming left V 2 bases short and J 3 bases short, with 17 bases between.

A few counts support this clonotype. The chain uses TRBV29-1 and TRBJ2-7; D is perhaps TRBD1 (5 bases). Looked up from germline, CDR1 is SQVTM and CDR2 is ANQGSEA. Trimming took off 0 bases at V and 5 bases at J, with 8 bases between the two ends. CDR3 size: 12 residues. Here the CDR3 DNA reads TGCAGCGTTGAAGACAGGGTCAACGAGCAGTACTTC. Translation gives CSVEDRVNEQYF.

This rearrangement joins TRBV20-1 to TRBJ2-2, with D perhaps given as TRBD1 or TRBD2 (7 bases each). Germline lookup yields CDR1 DFQATT and CDR2 SNEGSKA (reference sequence). V was cut by 6 bases and J by 7 bases, with 24 bases left in between. The CDR3 extends over 16 amino acids. The DNA for the CDR3 is TGCAGTGCCAGGGGGGGCCCCGGTTTGGTCAGCGGGGAGCTGTTTTTT. Its translation is CSARGGPGLVSGELFF.

This clonotype has only a few counts. The chain recombines TRBV2 with TRBJ2-1; D gene unclear. The germline CDR1 and CDR2 sequences are SNHLY and FYNNEI. V lost 6 bases to trimming and J lost 8 bases, with 20 bases between them. The CDR3 has 15 residues. This chain's CDR3 is CASRGSGRRMDEQFF. The CDR3, as DNA: TGTGCCAGCAGAGGGTCCGGGCGACGGATGGATGAGCAGTTCTTC.

This clonotype came up a few times. The gene calls are TRBV12-3 or TRBV12-4 and TRBJ2-2, with no clear D. This CDR3 has 15 amino acids. Trimming shortened V by 7 bases and J by 0 bases, and 12 bases separated the two germline ends. CDR3 protein: CASKNRRTNTGELFF. CDR3 bases: TGTGCCAGCAAGAATCGGCGGACGAACACCGGGGAGCTGTTTTTT.

This clonotype showed up just a few times. This chain joins TRBV12-3 or TRBV12-4 and TRBJ2-5; D remains unclear. There are 12 residues in the CDR3. Trimming pared 5 bases from V and 3 bases from J, leaving 7 bases between. The CDR3 spells CASSPYEETQYF. The CDR3 DNA sequence: TGTGCCAGCAGTCCATACGAAGAGACCCAGTACTTC.

This clonotype showed up just a few times. CDR3 region: CASSPRGGGRDTNTGELFF. DNA for the CDR3: TGTGCCAGCAGCCCAAGAGGGGGCGGACGGGACACGAACACCGGGGAGCTGTTTTTT. The chain carries TRBV3-1 and TRBJ2-2; 7 positions agree with TRBD1. CDR3 length equals 19 residues. Trimming removed 4 bases from V and 0 bases from J; junction bases left unmatched: 14. In germline, CDR1 is LGHDT, CDR2 YNNKEL (reference sequence).

The J gene is TRBJ2-3, the V gene TRBV29-1, with 7 bases fitting TRBD1. V was clipped by 0 bases and J by 5 bases; unmatched bases: 8. CDR1 and CDR2 (germline): SQVTM, ANQGSEA. The CDR3 sequence is 15 residues long. This CDR3 is CSVEEYPGQVDTQYF. The CDR3 bases are TGCAGCGTTGAAGAGTATCCCGGACAGGTAGATACGCAGTATTTT.

The V gene is TRBV28, the J gene TRBJ2-7; 11 bases match TRBD1. The CDR3 spans 17 residues. Germline V CDR1 and CDR2: MDHEN, SYDVKM. The junction had 13 bases not matched to a gene; V was cut back by 4 bases and J by 5 bases. CDR3 coding DNA: TGTGCCAGCAGTTCGTGGACCCCGGGACAGGGGGACGACGAGCAGTACTTC. Translated: CASSSWTPGQGDDEQYF. Using reference TRBV28 and TRBJ2-7 for the parts outside the CDR3, the full variable domain is DVKVTQSSRYLVKRTGEKVFLECVQDMDHENMFWYRQDPGLGLRLIYFSYDVKMKEKGDIPEGYSVSREKKERFSLILESASTNQTSMYLCASSSWTPGQGDDEQYFGPGTRLTVT.